The entry below gives a single TCR beta chain sequence along with its context. The source of the sample is a study of T cells after somatic rescue of genetic block. The CDR3 totals 13 residues. Trimming at V came to 6 bases and at J to 10 bases, leaving 9 bases not matched to a gene. Germline CDR1 and CDR2: MRHNA and SNTAGT. The method was immunoSEQ multiplex PCR; TCRdb's version includes in-frame clones alone and lacks a portion of them. The data contain about 110,000 clones, 85% to 95% of them singletons. This clonotype was obtained from a young woman. The V and J genes are TRBV6-4 and TRBJ2-1; 7 bases match TRBD2. Sequenced input: peripheral blood mononuclear cells (PBMCs). CDR3 sequence: CASSDLPGGEQFF. In DNA, the CDR3 is TGTGCCAGCAGCGACCTGCCCGGGGGGGAGCAGTTCTTC.